Listed here are 3 T cell receptor beta chains from one sample, sequenced in a study of T cells in Graves' hyperthyroidism and ophthalmopathy. TCR beta CDR3 regions were amplified from RNA transcripts. First-round RT-PCR targeting the TCR CDR3 was performed with the HTBI primer set. MiXCR was run by TCRdb on the multiplex PCR reads, yielding one entry per CDR3 protein. The data hold fewer than 450,000 distinct CDR3 sequences, with approximately 18% observed a single time. Sequencing was performed on blood. The receptors derive from a woman aged 25 to 39 with Graves' hyperthyroidism that later progressed to Graves' ophthalmopathy.

This clonotype was observed many times. The rearrangement uses TRBV25-1 and TRBJ2-4, with D unresolved. V lost 6 bases and J lost 0, with 6 bases in between. CDR3 size: 13 residues. Germline V gene sequence: CDR1 MGHDK, CDR2 SYGVNS. The CDR3 is CASSSKAKNIQYF. CDR3 coding DNA: TGTGCCAGCAGCAGTAAAGCCAAAAACATTCAGTACTTC.

This clonotype was seen more than once but under ten times. The chain recombines TRBV20-1 with TRBJ2-7; D is undetermined. The V gene's germline CDR1 is DFQATT and CDR2 SNEGSKA (reference sequence). V shed 7 bases and J shed 5 bases, with 18 bases lying between them. The CDR3 has 13 amino acids. The CDR3 region has the DNA TGCAGTGTCAGCGACCCAACATTTGACGAGCAGTACTTC. It yields the protein CSVSDPTFDEQYF.

Comment on this clonotype: A read error may be the cause here, since a much bigger clone is one base away. The V and J genes are TRBV7-2 and TRBJ2-5, with D possibly TRBD2 on 5 matching bases. The CDR3 is made up of 12 amino acids. V lost 5 bases and J lost 4, with 8 bases in between. From germline, CDR1 is SGHTA and CDR2 FQGNSA. For the CDR3, the DNA is TGTGCCAGCAGCCGGAGGCGAGAGACCCAGTACTTC. It is translated as CASSRRRETQYF.